This T cell receptor beta chain was documented in a study of T cells in women clearing cervical HPV infection. Points on this clone: The read ends 3 residues before the CDR3 terminus; that terminus is restored from the germline J gene.

The data were produced by immunoSEQ multiplex PCR, yet TCRdb's version contains in-frame clones alone and is incomplete. The table for this sample gives roughly 50,000 clones. The CDR3 loop spans 14 amino acids. Germline trimming cut 3 bases from V and 9 bases from J; bases unmatched to any gene: 5. Germline loops: CDR1 LNHDA, CDR2 SQIVND (reference sequence). The V and J genes are TRBV19 and TRBJ2-2; 9 bases line up with TRBD2. The sequenced material came from blood buffy coat. This clonotype was obtained from a woman between 18 and 70 years old with a cervical HPV16 infection that either progressed to CIN3+ or cleared (not recorded which). The CDR3 bases that were read are TGTGCCAGTAGTATGGTGGCTAGCGGGAGGGAG. Translating gives CASSMVASGRE. The full CDR3 protein is CASSMVASGRELFF.